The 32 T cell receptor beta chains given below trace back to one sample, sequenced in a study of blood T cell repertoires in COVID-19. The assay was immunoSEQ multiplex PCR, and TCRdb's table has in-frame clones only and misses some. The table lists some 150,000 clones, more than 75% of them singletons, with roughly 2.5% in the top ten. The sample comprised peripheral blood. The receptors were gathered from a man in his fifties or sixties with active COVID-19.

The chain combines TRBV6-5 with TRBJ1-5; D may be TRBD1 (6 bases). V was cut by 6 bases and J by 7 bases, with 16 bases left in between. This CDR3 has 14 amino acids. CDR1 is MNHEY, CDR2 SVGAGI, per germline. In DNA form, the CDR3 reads TGTGCCAGCAGCGGCCAGGGGTTCGGACAGCCCCAGCATTTT. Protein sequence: CASSGQGFGQPQHF.

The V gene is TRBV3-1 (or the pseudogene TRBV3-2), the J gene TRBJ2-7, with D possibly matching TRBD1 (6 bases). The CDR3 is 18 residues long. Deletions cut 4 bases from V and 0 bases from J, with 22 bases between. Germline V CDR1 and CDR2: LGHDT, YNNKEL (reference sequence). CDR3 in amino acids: CASSRVLGGQPSSYEQYF. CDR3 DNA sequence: TGTGCCAGCAGCCGGGTGTTGGGTGGACAGCCGTCCTCCTACGAGCAGTACTTC.

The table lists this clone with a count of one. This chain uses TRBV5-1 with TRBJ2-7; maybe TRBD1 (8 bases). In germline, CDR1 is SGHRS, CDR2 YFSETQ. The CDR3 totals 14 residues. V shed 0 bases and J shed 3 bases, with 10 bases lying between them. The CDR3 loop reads CASSLDRGGYEQYF. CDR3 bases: TGCGCCAGCAGCTTGGACAGGGGGGGCTACGAGCAGTACTTC.

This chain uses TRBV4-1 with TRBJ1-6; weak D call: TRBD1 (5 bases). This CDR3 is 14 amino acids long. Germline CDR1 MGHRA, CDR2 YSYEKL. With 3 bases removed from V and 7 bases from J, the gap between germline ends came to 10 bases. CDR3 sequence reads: CASSQPGGNSPLHF. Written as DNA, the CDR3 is TGCGCCAGCAGCCAGCCTGGGGGGAATTCACCCCTCCACTTT.

The CDR3 sequence is CASSQPGLTNTEAFF. The CDR3 DNA sequence: TGTGCCAGCAGCCAACCGGGACTGACGAACACTGAAGCTTTCTTT. The chain recombines TRBV3-1 (or the pseudogene TRBV3-2) with TRBJ1-1, with D perhaps TRBD1 (5 bases). The germline CDR1 and CDR2 sequences are LGHDT and YNNKEL (reference sequence). The CDR3 has 15 residues. V lost 2 bases to trimming and J lost 1 base, with 11 bases between them.

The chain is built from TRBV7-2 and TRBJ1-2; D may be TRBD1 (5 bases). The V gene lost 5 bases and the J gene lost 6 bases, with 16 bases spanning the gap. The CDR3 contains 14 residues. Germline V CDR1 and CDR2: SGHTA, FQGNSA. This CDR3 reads CASSPLRRDDGYTF. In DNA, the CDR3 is TGTGCCAGCAGCCCCTTACGGAGGGACGATGGCTACACCTTC.

The CDR3 sequence: CAWDRGASYNEQFF. The DNA of the CDR3 is TGTGCCTGGGACCGGGGGGCCTCCTACAATGAGCAGTTCTTC. The gene calls are TRBV30 and TRBJ2-1; D perhaps matches TRBD2 (7 bases). V dropped 5 bases and J dropped 0 bases, with 11 bases sitting between them. This CDR3 comprises 14 residues. From germline, CDR1 is GTSNPN and CDR2 SVGIG (reference sequence). The full variable domain, rest sourced from reference TRBV30 and TRBJ2-1, is SQTIHQWPATLVQPVGSPLSLECTVEGTSNPNLYWYRQAAGRGLQLLFYSVGIGQISSEVPQNLSASRPQDRQFILSSKKLLLSDSGFYLCAWDRGASYNEQFFGPGTRLTVL.

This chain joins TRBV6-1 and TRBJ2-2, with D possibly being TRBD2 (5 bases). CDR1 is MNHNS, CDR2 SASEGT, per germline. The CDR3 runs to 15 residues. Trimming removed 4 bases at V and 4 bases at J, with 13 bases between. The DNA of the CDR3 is TGTGCCAGCAGTGCAGCCCTAAGCGGCACCGGGGAGCTGTTTTTT. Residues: CASSAALSGTGELFF.

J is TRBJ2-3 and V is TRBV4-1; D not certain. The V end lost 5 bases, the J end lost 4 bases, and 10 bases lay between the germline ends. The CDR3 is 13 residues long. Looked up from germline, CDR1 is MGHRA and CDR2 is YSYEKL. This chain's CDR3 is CASSYRLADTQYF. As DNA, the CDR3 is TGCGCCAGCAGCTACCGACTTGCAGATACGCAGTATTTT.

The CDR3 region has the DNA TGTGCCAGTAGTATAGGGGACAGGGTTGTAACAGATACGCAGTATTTT. Translated: CASSIGDRVVTDTQYF. The rearrangement links TRBV19 to TRBJ2-3; TRBD1 matches at 9 bases. J lost 3 bases, V lost 1 base, and 5 bases had no gene match. The CDR3 runs 16 residues. From germline, CDR1 is LNHDA and CDR2 SQIVND (reference sequence).

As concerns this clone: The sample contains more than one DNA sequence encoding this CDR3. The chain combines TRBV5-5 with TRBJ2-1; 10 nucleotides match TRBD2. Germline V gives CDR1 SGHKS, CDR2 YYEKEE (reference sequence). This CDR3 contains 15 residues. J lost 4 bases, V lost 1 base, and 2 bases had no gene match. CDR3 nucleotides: TGTGCCAGCAGCTTGTCACTAGCGGGATACAATGAGCAGTTCTTC. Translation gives CASSLSLAGYNEQFF.

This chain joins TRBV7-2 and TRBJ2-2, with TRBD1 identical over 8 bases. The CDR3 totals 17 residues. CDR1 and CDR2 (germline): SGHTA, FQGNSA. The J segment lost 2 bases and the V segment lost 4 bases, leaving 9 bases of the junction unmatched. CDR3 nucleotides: TGTGCCAGCAGCTACCCACCGGGACAGGCCAACACCGGGGAGCTGTTTTTT. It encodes CASSYPPGQANTGELFF.

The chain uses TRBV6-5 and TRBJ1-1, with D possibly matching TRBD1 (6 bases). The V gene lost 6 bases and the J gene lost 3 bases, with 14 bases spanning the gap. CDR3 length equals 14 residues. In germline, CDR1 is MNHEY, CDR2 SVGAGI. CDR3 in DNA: TGTGCCAGCAGGAAAACAGGGTCGGACACTGAAGCTTTCTTT. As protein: CASRKTGSDTEAFF.

In DNA form, the CDR3 reads TGTGCCAGCAGGATGGGACAGAGCTTCTATGGCTACACCTTC. Protein product: CASRMGQSFYGYTF. This chain connects TRBV27 to TRBJ1-2; 7 bases map to TRBD1. The germline CDR1 and CDR2 sequences are MNHEY and SMNVEV (reference sequence). J was trimmed by 4 bases and V by 6 bases; bases with no gene match: 8. The CDR3 has 14 residues.

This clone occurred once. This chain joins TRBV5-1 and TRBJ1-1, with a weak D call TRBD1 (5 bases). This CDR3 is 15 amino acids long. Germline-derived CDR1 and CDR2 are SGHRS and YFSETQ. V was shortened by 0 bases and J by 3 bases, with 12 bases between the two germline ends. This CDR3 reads CASSLVLGGDTEAFF. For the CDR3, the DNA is TGCGCCAGCAGCTTGGTTCTGGGAGGGGACACTGAAGCTTTCTTT.

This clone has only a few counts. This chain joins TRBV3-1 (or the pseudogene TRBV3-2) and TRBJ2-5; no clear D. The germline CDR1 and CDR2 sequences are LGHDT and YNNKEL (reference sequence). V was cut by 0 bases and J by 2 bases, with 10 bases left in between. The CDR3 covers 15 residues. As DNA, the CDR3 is TGTGCCAGCAGCCAAGAACCTATACGGCAAGAGACCCAGTACTTC. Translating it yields CASSQEPIRQETQYF.

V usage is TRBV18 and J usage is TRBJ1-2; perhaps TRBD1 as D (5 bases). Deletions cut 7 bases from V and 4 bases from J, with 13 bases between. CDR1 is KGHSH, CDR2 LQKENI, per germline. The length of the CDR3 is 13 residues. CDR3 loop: CASFRDTSYGYTF. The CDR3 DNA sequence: TGTGCCAGCTTCAGGGATACCTCCTATGGCTACACCTTC.

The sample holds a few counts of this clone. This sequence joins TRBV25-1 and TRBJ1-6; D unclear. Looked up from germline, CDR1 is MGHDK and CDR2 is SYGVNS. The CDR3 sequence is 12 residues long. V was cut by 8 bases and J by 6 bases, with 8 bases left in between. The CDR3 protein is CASREANSPLHF. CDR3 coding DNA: TGTGCCAGCCGGGAAGCTAATTCACCCCTCCACTTT.

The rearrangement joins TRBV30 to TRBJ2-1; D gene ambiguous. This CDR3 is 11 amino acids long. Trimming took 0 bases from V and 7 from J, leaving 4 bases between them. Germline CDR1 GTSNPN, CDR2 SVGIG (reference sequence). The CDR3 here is CAWSVQNEQFF. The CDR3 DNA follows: TGTGCCTGGAGTGTACAGAATGAGCAGTTCTTC.

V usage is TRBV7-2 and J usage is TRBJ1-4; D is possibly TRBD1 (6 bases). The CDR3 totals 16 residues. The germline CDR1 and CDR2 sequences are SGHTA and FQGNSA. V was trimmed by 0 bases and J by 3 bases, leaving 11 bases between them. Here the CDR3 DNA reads TGTGCCAGCAGCTTAGCGCTCACAGGGTCTAATGAAAAACTGTTTTTT. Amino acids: CASSLALTGSNEKLFF.

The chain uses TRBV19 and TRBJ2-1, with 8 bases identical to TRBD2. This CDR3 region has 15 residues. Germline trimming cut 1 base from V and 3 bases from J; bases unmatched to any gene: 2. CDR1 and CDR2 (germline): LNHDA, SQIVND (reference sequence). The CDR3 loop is CASSIVGGDYNEQFF. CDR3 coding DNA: TGTGCCAGTAGTATAGTCGGGGGGGACTACAATGAGCAGTTCTTC.

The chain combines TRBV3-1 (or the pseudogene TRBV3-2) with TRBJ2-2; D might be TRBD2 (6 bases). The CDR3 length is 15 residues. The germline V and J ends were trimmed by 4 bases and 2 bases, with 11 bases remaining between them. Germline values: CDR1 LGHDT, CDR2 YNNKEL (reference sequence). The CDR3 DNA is TGTGCCAGCAGCCCCGGGACTTATAACACCGGGGAGCTGTTTTTT. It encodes CASSPGTYNTGELFF.

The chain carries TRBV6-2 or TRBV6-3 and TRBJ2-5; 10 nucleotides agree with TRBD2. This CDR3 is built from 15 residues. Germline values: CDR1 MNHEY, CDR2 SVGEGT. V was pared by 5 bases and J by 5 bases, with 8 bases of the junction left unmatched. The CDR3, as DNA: TGTGCCAGCAGTCCGAGCGGGGGGGCGTCGGAGACCCAGTACTTC. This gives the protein CASSPSGGASETQYF.

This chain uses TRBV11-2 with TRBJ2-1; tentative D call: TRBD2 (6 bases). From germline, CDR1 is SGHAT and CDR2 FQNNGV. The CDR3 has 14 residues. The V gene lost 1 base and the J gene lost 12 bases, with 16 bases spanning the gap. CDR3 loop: CASSLGVRGNRQFF. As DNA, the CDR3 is TGTGCCAGCAGCTTAGGTGTCCGGGGGAATAGGCAGTTCTTC.

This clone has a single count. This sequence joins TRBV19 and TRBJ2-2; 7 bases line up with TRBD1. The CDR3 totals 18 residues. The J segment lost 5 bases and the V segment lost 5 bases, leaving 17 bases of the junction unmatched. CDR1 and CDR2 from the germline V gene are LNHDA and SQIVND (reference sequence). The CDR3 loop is CASSPEGWGQRRTGELFF. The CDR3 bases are TGTGCCAGTAGTCCAGAAGGTTGGGGACAGAGAAGGACCGGGGAGCTGTTTTTT.

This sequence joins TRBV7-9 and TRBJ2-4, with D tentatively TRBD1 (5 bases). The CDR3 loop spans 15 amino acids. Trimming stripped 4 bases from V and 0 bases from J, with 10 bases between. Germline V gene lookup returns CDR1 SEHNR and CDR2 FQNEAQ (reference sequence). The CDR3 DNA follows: TGTGCCAGCAGCTCCGTAGGGGTAGCCAAAAACATTCAGTACTTC. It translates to CASSSVGVAKNIQYF.

The CDR3 nucleotides read TGTGCCAGCAGTAACGGACAGGATTCCGAGCAGTACTTC. Protein sequence: CASSNGQDSEQYF. The J gene is TRBJ2-7, the V gene TRBV2; TRBD1 agrees at 7 bases. V shed 5 bases and J 6 bases; nucleotides not matched to a gene: 7. The CDR3 sequence is 13 residues long. The germline V gene has CDR1 SNHLY and CDR2 FYNNEI.

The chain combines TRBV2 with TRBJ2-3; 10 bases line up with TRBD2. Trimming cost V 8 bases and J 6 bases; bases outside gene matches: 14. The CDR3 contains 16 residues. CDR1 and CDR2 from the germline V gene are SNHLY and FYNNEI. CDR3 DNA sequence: TGTGCCAGCTTCTACCTCCTAGCGGGGGAGGGTGATACGCAGTATTTT. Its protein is CASFYLLAGEGDTQYF.

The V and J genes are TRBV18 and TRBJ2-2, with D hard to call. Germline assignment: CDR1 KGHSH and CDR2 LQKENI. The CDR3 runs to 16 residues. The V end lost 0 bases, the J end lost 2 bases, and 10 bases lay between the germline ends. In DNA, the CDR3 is TGTGCCAGCTCACCACCAGCGTCTCTCAACACCGGGGAGCTGTTTTTT. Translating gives CASSPPASLNTGELFF.

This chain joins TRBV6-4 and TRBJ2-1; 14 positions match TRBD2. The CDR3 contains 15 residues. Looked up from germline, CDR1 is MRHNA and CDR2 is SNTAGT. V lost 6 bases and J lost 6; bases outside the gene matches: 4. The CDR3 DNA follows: TGTGCCAGCAGCCCCGGGACTAGCGGGGGCAATGAGCAGTTCTTC. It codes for CASSPGTSGGNEQFF.

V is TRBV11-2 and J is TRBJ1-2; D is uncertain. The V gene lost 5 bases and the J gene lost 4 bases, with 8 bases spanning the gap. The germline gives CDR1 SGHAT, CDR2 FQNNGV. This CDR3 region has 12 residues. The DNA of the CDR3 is TGTGCCAGCAGCCCGAACTCCTATGGCTACACCTTC. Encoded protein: CASSPNSYGYTF.

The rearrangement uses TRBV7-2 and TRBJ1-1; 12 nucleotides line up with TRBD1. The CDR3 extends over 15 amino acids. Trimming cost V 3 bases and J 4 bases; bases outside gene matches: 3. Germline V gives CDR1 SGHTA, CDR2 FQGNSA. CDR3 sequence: CASSFGTGGITEAFF. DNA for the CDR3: TGTGCCAGCAGCTTTGGGACAGGGGGCATCACTGAAGCTTTCTTT.